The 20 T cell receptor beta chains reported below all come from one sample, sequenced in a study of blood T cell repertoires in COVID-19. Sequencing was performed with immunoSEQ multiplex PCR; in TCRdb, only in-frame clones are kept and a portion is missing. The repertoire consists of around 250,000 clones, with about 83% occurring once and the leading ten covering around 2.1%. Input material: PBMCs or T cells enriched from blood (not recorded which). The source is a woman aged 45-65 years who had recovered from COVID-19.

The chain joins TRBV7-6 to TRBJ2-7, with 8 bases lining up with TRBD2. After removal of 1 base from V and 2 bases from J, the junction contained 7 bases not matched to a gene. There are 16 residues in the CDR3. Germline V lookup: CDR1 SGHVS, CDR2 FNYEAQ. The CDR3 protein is CASSLGVAGQPYEQYF. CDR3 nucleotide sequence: TGTGCCAGCAGCTTAGGGGTAGCGGGACAACCCTACGAGCAGTACTTC.

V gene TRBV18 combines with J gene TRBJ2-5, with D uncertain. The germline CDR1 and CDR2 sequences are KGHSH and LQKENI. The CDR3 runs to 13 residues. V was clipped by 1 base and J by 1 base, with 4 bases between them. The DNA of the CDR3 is TGTGCCAGCTCACCACGACTCCAAGAGACCCAGTACTTC. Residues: CASSPRLQETQYF.

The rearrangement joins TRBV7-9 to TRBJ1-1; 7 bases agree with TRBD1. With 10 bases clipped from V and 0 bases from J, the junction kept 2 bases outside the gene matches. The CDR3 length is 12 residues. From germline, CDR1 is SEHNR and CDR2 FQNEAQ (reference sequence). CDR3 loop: CATDRVNTEAFF. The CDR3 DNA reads TGTGCCACCGACAGGGTGAACACTGAAGCTTTCTTT.

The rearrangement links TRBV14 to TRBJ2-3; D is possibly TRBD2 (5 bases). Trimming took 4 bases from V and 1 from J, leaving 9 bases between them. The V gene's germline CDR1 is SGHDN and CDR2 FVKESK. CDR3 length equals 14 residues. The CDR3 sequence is CASSRSEGTDTQYF. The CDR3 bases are TGTGCCAGCAGCCGCTCGGAGGGCACAGATACGCAGTATTTT.

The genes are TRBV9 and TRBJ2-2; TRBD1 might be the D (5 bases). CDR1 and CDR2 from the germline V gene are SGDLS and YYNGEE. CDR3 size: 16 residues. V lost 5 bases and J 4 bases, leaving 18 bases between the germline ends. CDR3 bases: TGTGCCAGCAGACGTGACAGCACTGGTGCCACCGGGGAGCTGTTTTTT. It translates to CASRRDSTGATGELFF.

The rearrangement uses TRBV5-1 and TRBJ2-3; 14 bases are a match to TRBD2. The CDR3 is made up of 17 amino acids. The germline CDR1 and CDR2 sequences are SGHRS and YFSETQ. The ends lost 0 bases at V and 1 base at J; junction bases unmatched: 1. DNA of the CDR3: TGCGCCAGCAGCTTGGGGACTAGCGGGGGGCGCACAGATACGCAGTATTTT. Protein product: CASSLGTSGGRTDTQYF.

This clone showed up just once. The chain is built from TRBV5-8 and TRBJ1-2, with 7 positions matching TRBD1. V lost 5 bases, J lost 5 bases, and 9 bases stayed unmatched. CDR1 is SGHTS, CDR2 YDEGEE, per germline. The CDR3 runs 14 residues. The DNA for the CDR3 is TGTGCCAGCAGGGGAAGGGACAGACCTTATGGCTACACCTTC. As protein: CASRGRDRPYGYTF.

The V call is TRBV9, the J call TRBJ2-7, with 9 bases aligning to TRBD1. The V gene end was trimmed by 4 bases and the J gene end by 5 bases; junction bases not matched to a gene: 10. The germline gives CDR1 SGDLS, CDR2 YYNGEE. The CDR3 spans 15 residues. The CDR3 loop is CASSPTGGAGHEQYF. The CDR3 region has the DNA TGTGCCAGCAGCCCAACAGGGGGCGCGGGTCACGAGCAGTACTTC.

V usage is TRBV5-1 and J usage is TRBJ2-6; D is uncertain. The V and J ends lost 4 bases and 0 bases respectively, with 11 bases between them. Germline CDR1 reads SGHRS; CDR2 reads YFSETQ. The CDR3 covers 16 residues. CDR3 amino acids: CASSERQTSGANVLTF. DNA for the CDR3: TGCGCCAGCAGCGAGAGACAAACCTCTGGGGCCAACGTCCTGACTTTC.

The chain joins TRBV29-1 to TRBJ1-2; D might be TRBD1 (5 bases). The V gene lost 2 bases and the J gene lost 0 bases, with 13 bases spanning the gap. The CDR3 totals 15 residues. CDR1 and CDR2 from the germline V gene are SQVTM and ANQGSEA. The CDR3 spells CSVEPPTAANYGYTF. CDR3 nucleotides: TGCAGCGTTGAACCCCCGACAGCTGCTAACTATGGCTACACCTTC.

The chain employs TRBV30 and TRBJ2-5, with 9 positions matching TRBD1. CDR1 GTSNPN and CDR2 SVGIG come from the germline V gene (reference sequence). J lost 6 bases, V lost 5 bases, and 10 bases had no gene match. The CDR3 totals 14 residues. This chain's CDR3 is CAWGTGKSGKTQYF. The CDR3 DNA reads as TGTGCCTGGGGGACAGGGAAGAGTGGGAAGACCCAGTACTTC.

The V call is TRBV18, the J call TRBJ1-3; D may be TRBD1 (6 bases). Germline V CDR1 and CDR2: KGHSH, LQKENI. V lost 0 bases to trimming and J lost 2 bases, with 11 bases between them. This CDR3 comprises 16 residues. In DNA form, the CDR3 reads TGTGCCAGCTCACCACCTAGGGGGAGAGCTGGAAACACCATATATTTT. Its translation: CASSPPRGRAGNTIYF.

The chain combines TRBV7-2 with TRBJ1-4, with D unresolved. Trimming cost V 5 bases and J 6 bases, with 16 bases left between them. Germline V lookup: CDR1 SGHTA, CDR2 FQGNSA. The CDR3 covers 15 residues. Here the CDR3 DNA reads TGTGCCAGCAGCCTAAGCGGCCGTGGGTATGAAAAACTGTTTTTT. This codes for CASSLSGRGYEKLFF.

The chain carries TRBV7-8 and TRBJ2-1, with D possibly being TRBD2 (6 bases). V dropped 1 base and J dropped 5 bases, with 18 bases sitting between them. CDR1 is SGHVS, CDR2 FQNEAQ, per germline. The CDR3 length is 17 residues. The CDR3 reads CASSLGPVGSRNNEQFF. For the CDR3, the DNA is TGTGCCAGCAGCTTAGGTCCGGTCGGGAGCCGAAACAATGAGCAGTTCTTC.

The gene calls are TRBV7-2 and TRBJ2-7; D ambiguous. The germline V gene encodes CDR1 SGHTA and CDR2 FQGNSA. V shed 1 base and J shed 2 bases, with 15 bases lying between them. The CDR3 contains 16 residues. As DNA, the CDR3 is TGTGCCAGCAGCTTAGTAGCACCGGTAAAAGCCTACGAGCAGTACTTC. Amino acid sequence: CASSLVAPVKAYEQYF.

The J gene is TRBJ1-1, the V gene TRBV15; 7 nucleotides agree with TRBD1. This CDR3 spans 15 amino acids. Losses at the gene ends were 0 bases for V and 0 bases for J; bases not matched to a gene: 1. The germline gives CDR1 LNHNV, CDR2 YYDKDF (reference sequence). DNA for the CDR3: TGTGCCACCAGCAGAGAGGACAGGATGAACACTGAAGCTTTCTTT. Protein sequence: CATSREDRMNTEAFF.

CDR3 loop: CASSPLGQGGPQHF. For the CDR3, the DNA is TGTGCCAGCAGTCCCCTAGGACAGGGAGGCCCCCAGCATTTT. This chain connects TRBV6-5 to TRBJ1-5, with 8 bases lining up with TRBD1. The ends lost 5 bases at V and 10 bases at J; junction bases unmatched: 10. CDR1 MNHEY and CDR2 SVGAGI come from the germline V gene. This CDR3 spans 14 amino acids.

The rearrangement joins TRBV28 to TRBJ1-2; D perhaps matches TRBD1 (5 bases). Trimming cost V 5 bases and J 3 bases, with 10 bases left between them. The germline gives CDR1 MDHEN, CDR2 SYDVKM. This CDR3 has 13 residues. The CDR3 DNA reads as TGTGCCAGCAGTGGCCCAGGGTACTATGGCTACACCTTC. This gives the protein CASSGPGYYGYTF.

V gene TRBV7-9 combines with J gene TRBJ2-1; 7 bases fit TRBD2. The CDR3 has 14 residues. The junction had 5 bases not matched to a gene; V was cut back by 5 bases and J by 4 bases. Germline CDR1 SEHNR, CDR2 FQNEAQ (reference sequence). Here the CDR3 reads CASSTTSEYNEQFF. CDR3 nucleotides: TGTGCCAGCAGCACAACTAGCGAGTACAATGAGCAGTTCTTC. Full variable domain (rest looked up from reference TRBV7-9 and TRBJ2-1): DTGVSQNPRHKITKRGQNVTFRCDPISEHNRLYWYRQTLGQGPEFLTYFQNEAQLEKSRLLSDRFSAERPKGSFSTLEIQRTEQGDSAMYLCASSTTSEYNEQFFGPGTRLTVL.

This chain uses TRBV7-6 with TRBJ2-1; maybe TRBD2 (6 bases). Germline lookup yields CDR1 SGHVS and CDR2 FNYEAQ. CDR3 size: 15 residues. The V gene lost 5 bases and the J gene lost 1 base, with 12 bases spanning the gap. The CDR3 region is CASSPRDFSYNEQFF. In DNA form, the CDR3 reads TGTGCCAGCAGCCCAAGGGACTTTTCCTACAATGAGCAGTTCTTC.